The 29 T cell receptor beta chains below were found in one sample sequenced in a study of T cells in Graves' hyperthyroidism and ophthalmopathy (dated by TCRdb to between 2018 and 2021). Library preparation employed multiplex PCR. For sequencing, an Illumina HiSeq 2000 was employed. Amplification of TCR beta CDR3 regions was carried out from RNA transcripts. The first round of RT-PCR for the TCR CDR3 was performed with the HTBI primer set and the Qiagen OneStep RT-PCR kit. The public reads were run again by TCRdb, first through fastp at Q25 and then through MiXCR, and only productive beta chains were kept. CDR3 protein duplicates are merged, each entry listing the most common genes and DNA. The sample includes approximately 590,000 distinct CDR3 sequences, with approximately 14% observed a single time. The ten largest clones add up to around 6.6% of the sample. Source material: blood. The receptor set was obtained from a woman in her thirties with Graves' hyperthyroidism.

This clonotype was seen only a few times. The chain employs TRBV19 and TRBJ2-5, with D possibly matching TRBD2 (6 bases). The CDR3 runs 19 residues. Germline assignment: CDR1 LNHDA and CDR2 SQIVND (reference sequence). Trimming removed 3 bases from V and 2 bases from J, with 25 bases in between. The CDR3 spells CASSIRAGTTLTEQETQYF. The CDR3 region has the DNA TGTGCCAGTAGTATTCGCGCGGGAACTACACTCACCGAACAAGAGACCCAGTACTTC. Variable domain in full (rest from reference TRBV19 and TRBJ2-5): DGGITQSPKYLFRKEGQNVTLSCEQNLNHDAMYWYRQDPGQGLRLIYYSQIVNDFQKGDIAEGYSVSREKKESFPLTVTSAQKNPTAFYLCASSIRAGTTLTEQETQYFGPGTRLLVL.

The rearrangement joins TRBV10-3 to TRBJ2-3; 11 bases align to TRBD2. The V gene's germline CDR1 is ENHRY and CDR2 SYGVKD. V lost 2 bases to trimming and J lost 0 bases; unmatched junction nucleotides: 16. CDR3 length: 21 amino acids. The CDR3 loop is CAISERFTSGSLGTSTDTQYF. The CDR3 DNA sequence: TGTGCCATCAGTGAGCGGTTTACTAGCGGGAGCCTCGGGACTAGCACAGATACGCAGTATTTT.

This clonotype occurred many times. The CDR3, as DNA: TGTGCCAGCAGTGAAGCTGGACGGGCCGGGGAGCTGTTTTTT. This translates into CASSEAGRAGELFF. V and J are TRBV6-1 and TRBJ2-2, with D unresolved. The germline V and J ends were trimmed by 0 bases and 6 bases, with 8 bases remaining between them. Germline assignment: CDR1 MNHNS and CDR2 SASEGT. The CDR3 covers 14 residues.

This clonotype was recorded at least ten times. This rearrangement joins TRBV3-1 to TRBJ2-3; 7 nucleotides line up with TRBD2. CDR1 and CDR2 from the germline V gene are LGHDT and YNNKEL (reference sequence). The CDR3 extends over 15 amino acids. Losses at the gene ends were 1 base for V and 0 bases for J; bases not matched to a gene: 1. For the CDR3, the DNA is TGTGCCAGCAGCCAAGGGCGGGAGAGCACAGATACGCAGTATTTT. Translating gives CASSQGRESTDTQYF.

The chain employs TRBV6-1 and TRBJ1-4; 7 bases map to TRBD1. Germline CDR1 MNHNS, CDR2 SASEGT. V lost 6 bases, J lost 7 bases, and 8 bases stayed unmatched. This CDR3 is 14 amino acids long. CDR3 in amino acids: CASRSTGRGEKLFF. DNA for the CDR3: TGTGCCAGCAGATCGACAGGGCGAGGTGAAAAACTGTTTTTT.

This clonotype was seen at least ten times. The genes are TRBV2 and TRBJ2-1; weak D call: TRBD2 (5 bases). The CDR3 consists of 12 residues. V dropped 6 bases and J dropped 7 bases, with 10 bases sitting between them. From germline, CDR1 is SNHLY and CDR2 FYNNEI. The CDR3 sequence: CASSVASNEQFF. The CDR3 DNA is TGTGCCAGCAGCGTAGCGAGTAATGAGCAGTTCTTC. Supplemented by reference TRBV2 and TRBJ2-1, the full variable domain reads EPEVTQTPSHQVTQMGQEVILRCVPISNHLYFYWYRQILGQKVEFLVSFYNNEISEKSEIFDDQFSVERPDGSNFTLKIRSTKLEDSAMYFCASSVASNEQFFGPGTRLTVL.

This clonotype was observed at least ten times. The V call is TRBV6-1, the J call TRBJ2-2; 10 nucleotides line up with TRBD1. The CDR3 runs 16 residues. Germline trimming cut 5 bases from V and 0 bases from J; bases unmatched to any gene: 3. Germline V lookup: CDR1 MNHNS, CDR2 SASEGT. CDR3 coding DNA: TGTGCCAGCAGTCTTGGGACAGGGGCGAACACCGGGGAGCTGTTTTTT. Translation: CASSLGTGANTGELFF.

V usage is TRBV6-9 and J usage is TRBJ2-7, with no clear D. From germline, CDR1 is MNHGY and CDR2 SVAAGI. The CDR3 spans 14 residues. Trimming shortened V by 3 bases and J by 2 bases, and 11 bases separated the two germline ends. In nucleotides, the CDR3 is TGTGCCAGCAGTTACGAGGCAGGACCCTACGAGCAGTACTTC. Protein sequence: CASSYEAGPYEQYF.

This clonotype was detected only a few times. With a much larger clone just one base away, this may be a read error. The genes are TRBV7-2 and TRBJ1-1; 7 bases are shared with TRBD1. V was clipped by 5 bases and J by 5 bases; unmatched bases: 11. This CDR3 has 15 residues. In germline, CDR1 is SGHTA, CDR2 FQGNSA. Here the CDR3 reads CASSVDRAARTEAFF. The CDR3 DNA follows: TGTGCCAGCAGCGTTGACAGGGCGGCTCGGACTGAAGCTTTCTTT.

This clonotype was counted many times. The chain links TRBV20-1 to TRBJ2-5, with 13 bases identical to TRBD2. V lost 6 bases to trimming and J lost 4 bases; unmatched junction nucleotides: 11. Germline lookup yields CDR1 DFQATT and CDR2 SNEGSKA (reference sequence). The CDR3 is 16 residues long. The CDR3 DNA reads as TGCAGTGCCAGAAGGTTCCGACTAGCGGGAGGAGAGACCCAGTACTTC. It yields the protein CSARRFRLAGGETQYF.

In this sample, this clonotype turned up a few times. CDR3 DNA: TGTGCCAGCAGCTTGGAAGGGGCTAGCGGGAAGTTCTTC. It codes for CASSLEGASGKFF. The genes are TRBV3-1 and TRBJ2-1, with 9 bases identical to TRBD2. The CDR3 has 13 residues. Germline loops: CDR1 LGHDT, CDR2 YNNKEL (reference sequence). The trim removed 5 bases at V and 14 bases at J, leaving 10 bases unmatched.

The rearrangement links TRBV7-2 to TRBJ2-1, with D perhaps matching TRBD2 (6 bases). V lost 0 bases and J lost 3, with 18 bases in between. This CDR3 contains 18 residues. Looked up from germline, CDR1 is SGHTA and CDR2 is FQGNSA. The CDR3 here is CASSLARLEGGLYNEQFF. Written as DNA, the CDR3 is TGTGCCAGCAGCTTAGCGAGGCTAGAGGGAGGACTCTACAATGAGCAGTTCTTC.

This clonotype was observed a few times. The chain is built from TRBV9 and TRBJ1-2; D gene uncertain. The CDR3 covers 20 residues. The V end was cut by 7 bases, the J end by 3 bases, with 34 bases between. Germline values: CDR1 SGDLS, CDR2 YYNGEE. The CDR3 nucleotides read TGTGCCAGCGCCCCCGGCCCCGATCGCCCGGGCCGGTGTCTCCACTATGGCTACACCTTC. Translating gives CASAPGPDRPGRCLHYGYTF. The full variable domain, rest sourced from reference TRBV9 and TRBJ1-2, is DSGVTQTPKHLITATGQRVTLRCSPRSGDLSVYWYQQSLDQGLQFLIQYYNGEERAKGNILERFSAQQFPDLHSELNLSSLELGDSALYFCASAPGPDRPGRCLHYGYTFGSGTRLTVV.

This clonotype was observed many times. V gene TRBV30 combines with J gene TRBJ2-1; 8 bases match TRBD2. The CDR3 has 15 amino acids. V dropped 5 bases and J dropped 5; count of bases not matched to a gene: 11. Germline CDR1 is GTSNPN and CDR2 is SVGIG (reference sequence). The CDR3 here is CAWGRLSGKNNEQFF. The CDR3 DNA is TGTGCCTGGGGGCGCCTTAGCGGGAAGAACAATGAGCAGTTCTTC. The full variable domain, rest sourced from reference TRBV30 and TRBJ2-1, is SQTIHQWPATLVQPVGSPLSLECTVEGTSNPNLYWYRQAAGRGLQLLFYSVGIGQISSEVPQNLSASRPQDRQFILSSKKLLLSDSGFYLCAWGRLSGKNNEQFFGPGTRLTVL.

This clonotype was observed at least ten times. This sequence joins TRBV11-2 and TRBJ2-7, with a weak D call TRBD2 (6 bases). Trimming left V 2 bases short and J 5 bases short, with 19 bases between. CDR1 SGHAT and CDR2 FQNNGV come from the germline V gene. The CDR3 is 16 amino acids. The CDR3, as DNA: TGTGCCAGCAGCTTAATGGTTAGCGGCCCCTCTAACGAGCAGTACTTC. Its translation: CASSLMVSGPSNEQYF.

This chain connects TRBV19 to TRBJ1-2; tentative D call: TRBD1 (5 bases). CDR1 is LNHDA, CDR2 SQIVND, per germline (reference sequence). The CDR3 totals 11 residues. V was shortened by 8 bases and J by 5 bases, with 9 bases between the two germline ends. CDR3 nucleotides: TGTGCCAGTTACGAGGGGTATGGCTACACCTTC. It translates to CASYEGYGYTF.

This clonotype has a count of ten or more. This chain's CDR3 is CASSEGWQNTEAFF. In DNA form, the CDR3 reads TGTGCCAGCAGCGAGGGATGGCAGAACACTGAAGCTTTCTTT. The chain recombines TRBV9 with TRBJ1-1; D gene ambiguous. CDR3 size: 14 residues. Germline V lookup: CDR1 SGDLS, CDR2 YYNGEE. Trimming took off 3 bases at V and 1 base at J, with 10 bases between the two ends. Full variable domain (missing parts from reference TRBV9 and TRBJ1-1): DSGVTQTPKHLITATGQRVTLRCSPRSGDLSVYWYQQSLDQGLQFLIQYYNGEERAKGNILERFSAQQFPDLHSELNLSSLELGDSALYFCASSEGWQNTEAFFGQGTRLTVV.

The chain couples TRBV28 to TRBJ1-2, with D unresolved. Per the germline V gene, CDR1 is MDHEN and CDR2 is SYDVKM. V shed 2 bases and J shed 4 bases, with 8 bases lying between them. This CDR3 region has 13 residues. Here the CDR3 reads CASSLIGGYGYTF. The CDR3 region has the DNA TGTGCCAGCAGTTTAATAGGCGGCTATGGCTACACCTTC.

This clonotype was found many times. This chain links TRBV28 with TRBJ2-5; 7 bases are shared with TRBD1. CDR1 and CDR2 from the germline V gene are MDHEN and SYDVKM. The CDR3 length is 12 residues. Trimming removed 5 bases from V and 4 bases from J; junction bases left unmatched: 1. The CDR3 region is CASSRQGETQYF. CDR3 nucleotide sequence: TGTGCCAGCAGTCGACAGGGAGAGACCCAGTACTTC.

As to this clonotype: Since no conserved phenylalanine or tryptophan closes the CDR3, a read error is the likely cause. V gene TRBV6-2 or TRBV6-3 combines with J gene TRBJ2-5; D may match TRBD1 or TRBD2 (5 bases each). Trimming cost V 4 bases and J 2 bases, with 17 bases left between them. This CDR3 region has 16 residues. Germline V gene lookup returns CDR1 MNHEY and CDR2 SVGEGT. In nucleotides, the CDR3 is TGTGCCAGCAGTTGGGATGGGGGAATGGGACAAGAGACCCAGTACCTC. Its translation is CASSWDGGMGQETQYL.

Regarding this clonotype: At one of its ends the junction is not consistent with the germline gene, which may arise from a read error. The V and J genes are TRBV6-9 and TRBJ2-2; the match to TRBD2 covers 10 bases. This CDR3 is 16 amino acids long. CDR1 is MNHGY, CDR2 SVAAGI, per germline. The CDR3 region has the DNA TGTGCCAGCAGTTACCTCGGACTAGCGGAGGCCGGGGAGCTGTCTTTT. This codes for CASSYLGLAEAGELSF.

On this clonotype itself: A much larger clone lies one base from this, so it may be a read error. The chain combines TRBV7-2 with TRBJ1-5; the D is unclear. This CDR3 region has 15 residues. V was cut by 1 base and J by 6 bases, with 13 bases left in between. Germline V lookup: CDR1 SGHTA, CDR2 FQGNSA. The CDR3 DNA reads TGTGCCAGCAGCTTAGGTCTCGGGAGTTTTCAGCCCCAGCATTTT. This sequence encodes CASSLGLGSFQPQHF. Supplemented by reference TRBV7-2 and TRBJ1-5, the full variable domain reads GAGVSQSPSNKVTEKGKDVELRCDPISGHTALYWYRQSLGQGLEFLIYFQGNSAPDKSGLPSDRFSAERTGGSVSTLTIQRTQQEDSAVYLCASSLGLGSFQPQHFGDGTRLSIL.

V usage is TRBV20-1 and J usage is TRBJ2-7; 7 nucleotides line up with TRBD1. Germline V lookup: CDR1 DFQATT, CDR2 SNEGSKA (reference sequence). CDR3 length equals 15 residues. The V gene end was trimmed by 1 base and the J gene end by 4 bases; junction bases not matched to a gene: 10. The CDR3 DNA is TGCAGTGCTAGAGTCCTTGACCTGACAGGGTACGAGCAGTACTTC. This sequence encodes CSARVLDLTGYEQYF.

This clonotype was seen at least ten times. This rearrangement joins TRBV7-2 to TRBJ2-7, with 8 bases identical to TRBD1. This CDR3 comprises 13 residues. V dropped 6 bases and J dropped 7; count of bases not matched to a gene: 8. Looked up from germline, CDR1 is SGHTA and CDR2 is FQGNSA. CDR3 DNA sequence: TGTGCCAGCAGAAGGACAGGGCATGGGGAGCAGTACTTC. Its protein product is CASRRTGHGEQYF.

The rearrangement links TRBV7-9 to TRBJ2-1; 7 nucleotides agree with TRBD2. J lost 6 bases, V lost 1 base, and 6 bases had no gene match. Germline lookup yields CDR1 SEHNR and CDR2 FQNEAQ (reference sequence). The CDR3 is made up of 15 amino acids. The CDR3 region has the DNA TGTGCCAGCAGCTTAGGACCAGGCGGGAGCAATGAGCAGTTCTTC. Amino acid sequence: CASSLGPGGSNEQFF.

There are many counts of this clonotype. The chain is built from TRBV12-3 or TRBV12-4 and TRBJ2-6; no definite D call. With 5 bases removed from V and 0 bases from J, the gap between germline ends came to 14 bases. The CDR3 totals 17 residues. The CDR3 region has the DNA TGTGCCAGCAGTATGGGGATTTCGCGCTCTGGGGCCAACGTCCTGACTTTC. This translates into CASSMGISRSGANVLTF.

J is TRBJ2-5 and V is TRBV29-1; the D is unclear. Germline loops: CDR1 SQVTM, CDR2 ANQGSEA. This CDR3 spans 14 amino acids. V was trimmed by 1 base and J by 4 bases, leaving 13 bases between them. The CDR3 DNA is TGCAGCGTTGAAGGACCGAACTCGGGAGAGACCCAGTACTTC. As protein: CSVEGPNSGETQYF.

This clonotype was recorded at least ten times. This chain joins TRBV11-2 and TRBJ2-7, with D possibly matching TRBD2 (6 bases). The CDR3 contains 15 residues. Trimming stripped 2 bases from V and 4 bases from J, with 15 bases between. The germline V gene has CDR1 SGHAT and CDR2 FQNNGV. CDR3 bases: TGTGCCAGCAGCTTAAACGGGGAGGCGGCTTACGAGCAGTACTTC. Translation gives CASSLNGEAAYEQYF.

This clonotype was detected many times. The chain recombines TRBV2 with TRBJ2-5; no clear D. Between the trimmed V and J ends, which lost 6 bases and 1 base, there was a span of 12 bases. There are 14 residues in the CDR3. Germline V gene sequence: CDR1 SNHLY, CDR2 FYNNEI. The DNA for the CDR3 is TGTGCCAGCAGGGCTACAGCCTTCCAAGAGACCCAGTACTTC. This encodes CASRATAFQETQYF. Full variable domain (remainder filled in from reference TRBV2 and TRBJ2-5): EPEVTQTPSHQVTQMGQEVILRCVPISNHLYFYWYRQILGQKVEFLVSFYNNEISEKSEIFDDQFSVERPDGSNFTLKIRSTKLEDSAMYFCASRATAFQETQYFGPGTRLLVL.